This T cell receptor (beta chain) comes out of a study of blood T cell repertoires in COVID-19. Study-wide background: Acute and convalescent COVID-19 samples came from the United States, Italy and Spain. PBMCs, B-cell-depleted T cells, or T cells were the source of the cDNA or gDNA that made up the material.

How the authors handled the data: Reference gene primer amplification yielded estimated nucleated cell counts. The repertoire was sequenced with immunoSEQ multiplex PCR; TCRdb's copy has only in-frame clones and lacks some. Clone size and the V and J calls come from that table; the DNA yielded D and trimming. The sample has tens of thousands of clones, roughly 90% seen once. The TCR was taken from a man aged 70-80 years with active or convalescent COVID-19. Sequencing was done on a sample of peripheral blood.

CDR3 coding DNA: TGCGCCAGCAGCCCACGGGAGGGACAGCCCCAGCATTTT. Protein product: CASSPREGQPQHF. This chain connects TRBV4-1 to TRBJ1-5; D gene uncertain. The CDR3 contains 13 residues. V lost 4 bases to trimming and J lost 7 bases, with 11 bases between them. Germline values: CDR1 MGHRA, CDR2 YSYEKL.